One sample yielded the 27 T cell receptor beta chains listed below, sequenced in a study of blood T cell repertoires in COVID-19. The assay was immunoSEQ multiplex PCR, and TCRdb's table has in-frame clones only and misses some. The repertoire includes approximately 150,000 clones, under 85% of them detected once, and under 15% sits in the top ten. The sequencing sample was made of peripheral blood. The receptors were gathered from a man in his 70s who had recovered from COVID-19.

The V and J genes are TRBV5-8 and TRBJ1-2; 7 bases match TRBD1. The CDR3 spans 14 residues. The ends lost 4 bases at V and 4 bases at J; junction bases unmatched: 7. Looked up from germline, CDR1 is SGHTS and CDR2 is YDEGEE. The CDR3 coding sequence is TGTGCCAGCAGCACCGGGACAGCATTCTATGGCTACACCTTC. This gives the protein CASSTGTAFYGYTF. Full variable domain (rest looked up from reference TRBV5-8 and TRBJ1-2): EAGVTQSPTHLIKTRGQQATLRCSPISGHTSVYWYQQALGLGLQFLLWYDEGEERNRGNFPPRFSGRQFPNYSSELNVNALELEDSALYLCASSTGTAFYGYTFGSGTRLTVV.

The rearrangement joins TRBV18 to TRBJ2-7; 7 bases map to TRBD2. The CDR3 runs to 14 residues. The ends lost 3 bases at V and 1 base at J; junction bases unmatched: 3. Germline-derived CDR1 and CDR2 are KGHSH and LQKENI. The CDR3 coding sequence is TGTGCCAGCTCACCGGCTAGCGGTTCCTACGAGCAGTACTTC. Amino acids: CASSPASGSYEQYF. Full variable domain (missing parts from reference TRBV18 and TRBJ2-7): NAGVMQNPRHLVRRRGQEARLRCSPMKGHSHVYWYRQLPEEGLKFMVYLQKENIIDESGMPKERFSAEFPKEGPSILRIQQVVRGDSAAYFCASSPASGSYEQYFGPGTRLTVT.

The chain joins TRBV29-1 to TRBJ2-1; the match to TRBD2 covers 10 bases. Germline V gene lookup returns CDR1 SQVTM and CDR2 ANQGSEA. This CDR3 contains 13 residues. CDR3 nucleotides: TGCTCCTCGGGGCTAGCGGGAGAGGGGGAGCAGTTCTTC. This gives the protein CSSGLAGEGEQFF.

The chain uses TRBV30 and TRBJ1-2, with unresolved D. Trimming took 8 bases from V and 2 from J, leaving 12 bases between them. The CDR3 extends over 12 amino acids. The germline CDR1 and CDR2 sequences are GTSNPN and SVGIG (reference sequence). The DNA of the CDR3 is TGTGCCGGAGGAAGAAAGAACTATGGCTACACCTTC. Protein: CAGGRKNYGYTF.

About this clone itself: At one boundary the junction diverges from the germline segment, which might be a read error. This sequence joins TRBV12-3 or TRBV12-4 and TRBJ2-1, with 9 bases fitting TRBD2. This CDR3 is built from 12 residues. In nucleotides, the CDR3 is TGTGCCAGCACCAAACAGACTAGCGGTAAAATCTTC. Translating gives CASTKQTSGKIF.

The genes are TRBV12-2 and TRBJ1-1. TRBV12-2 represents a pseudogene. The CDR3 loop spans 15 amino acids. The CDR3 DNA reads as TGTGCAAGTCGCTTAGATGTCGGGGGGAACGCTGAAGCTTTCTTT. This codes for CASRLDVGGNAEAFF.

This rearrangement joins TRBV29-1 to TRBJ2-7; a possible D gene is TRBD2 (6 bases). V gave up 7 bases and J gave up 0 bases, with 16 bases separating them. The germline gives CDR1 SQVTM, CDR2 ANQGSEA. The CDR3 is made up of 14 amino acids. The CDR3 DNA sequence: TGCAGCGCCCGGAGGGACTCAACCTCCTACGAGCAGTACTTC. Translation: CSARRDSTSYEQYF.

The V and J genes are TRBV3-1 (or the pseudogene TRBV3-2) and TRBJ2-3; D not resolved. Germline V gives CDR1 LGHDT, CDR2 YNNKEL (reference sequence). Trimming removed 0 bases at V and 4 bases at J, with 8 bases between. This CDR3 has 14 amino acids. In DNA form, the CDR3 reads TGTGCCAGCAGCCAAGATTGGCTCCCAGATACGCAGTATTTT. Amino acid sequence: CASSQDWLPDTQYF.

This clone was recorded only once. The J gene is TRBJ2-2, the V gene TRBV4-3; 9 positions match TRBD2. V lost 0 bases, J lost 6 bases, and 5 bases stayed unmatched. The CDR3 contains 16 residues. Germline CDR1 and CDR2: LGHNA and YSLEER. CDR3 sequence: CASSQDRGGRAGELFF. The CDR3 DNA sequence: TGCGCCAGCAGCCAAGATCGAGGCGGGAGGGCCGGGGAGCTGTTTTTT.

The gene calls are TRBV20-1 and TRBJ2-5; the D gene is possibly TRBD2 (5 bases). CDR1 DFQATT and CDR2 SNEGSKA come from the germline V gene (reference sequence). The CDR3 has 15 amino acids. V was trimmed by 3 bases and J by 3 bases, leaving 17 bases between them. The CDR3: CSASDNAGREETQYF. The CDR3 bases are TGCAGTGCTAGTGATAATGCGGGTCGGGAAGAGACCCAGTACTTC.

This clone was counted a single time. The chain links TRBV19 to TRBJ2-7, with 7 nucleotides matching TRBD1. Germline lookup yields CDR1 LNHDA and CDR2 SQIVND (reference sequence). With V trimmed by 6 bases and J by 0 bases, 2 bases remained unmatched. The CDR3 is 13 amino acids. The DNA for the CDR3 is TGTGCCAGTAGCCGACAGGGCTCCTACGAGCAGTACTTC. Translated: CASSRQGSYEQYF.

The chain couples TRBV5-1 to TRBJ2-7; D ambiguous. CDR1 and CDR2 from the germline V gene are SGHRS and YFSETQ. The CDR3 extends over 13 amino acids. Trimming stripped 3 bases from V and 4 bases from J, with 11 bases between. DNA of the CDR3: TGCGCCAGCAGCTCCTTTATCCGTTACGAGCAGTACTTC. It translates to CASSSFIRYEQYF. The variable domain in full, with the rest retrieved from reference TRBV5-1 and TRBJ2-7, is KAGVTQTPRYLIKTRGQQVTLSCSPISGHRSVSWYQQTPGQGLQFLFEYFSETQRNKGNFPGRFSGRQFSNSRSEMNVSTLELGDSALYLCASSSFIRYEQYFGPGTRLTVT.

The rearrangement joins TRBV5-5 to TRBJ2-7, with a possible D match to TRBD1 (6 bases). V shed 4 bases and J shed 0 bases, with 17 bases lying between them. CDR1 is SGHKS and CDR2 is YYEKEE in the germline V gene (reference sequence). CDR3 length: 16 residues. DNA of the CDR3: TGTGCCAGCAGCAGGACGGGACACCAACCCTCCTACGAGCAGTACTTC. This sequence encodes CASSRTGHQPSYEQYF.

This rearrangement joins TRBV28 to TRBJ2-7; 7 bases are shared with TRBD1. V shed 6 bases and J 0 bases; nucleotides not matched to a gene: 8. The germline V gene encodes CDR1 MDHEN and CDR2 SYDVKM. CDR3 length equals 15 residues. The CDR3 is CASRHDRELSYEQYF. CDR3 nucleotide sequence: TGTGCCAGCAGACACGACAGGGAACTCTCCTACGAGCAGTACTTC.

This chain joins TRBV6-5 and TRBJ2-3, with 10 bases lining up with TRBD2. The CDR3 loop spans 15 amino acids. V lost 7 bases to trimming and J lost 6 bases; unmatched junction nucleotides: 10. CDR1 is MNHEY, CDR2 SVGAGI, per germline. CDR3 coding DNA: TGTGCCAGCAATTCGCTAGCGGGAGCCCGCGATACGCAGTATTTT. Its translation: CASNSLAGARDTQYF.

The CDR3 sequence: CASSYPTPPQGSTQYF. The CDR3 DNA follows: TGTGCCAGCAGTTACCCCACCCCCCCGCAGGGTTCGACGCAGTATTTT. The chain is built from TRBV6-2 or TRBV6-3 and TRBJ2-3, with D perhaps matching TRBD1 (5 bases). The CDR3 loop spans 16 amino acids. Germline CDR1 reads MNHEY; CDR2 reads SVGEGT. Deletions cut 2 bases from V and 9 bases from J, with 21 bases between.

The chain uses TRBV19 and TRBJ2-7; D possibly corresponds to TRBD1 (6 bases). CDR1 is LNHDA, CDR2 SQIVND, per germline (reference sequence). V lost 5 bases to trimming and J lost 2 bases, with 7 bases between them. The CDR3 runs 12 residues. The CDR3 loop is CASSRTAYEQYF. In nucleotides, the CDR3 is TGTGCCAGTAGTCGGACAGCCTACGAGCAGTACTTC.

This clone was found a few times. The chain links TRBV15 to TRBJ1-5; D possibly corresponds to TRBD1 (6 bases). The CDR3 is 17 amino acids. The germline V and J ends were trimmed by 6 bases and 1 base, with 19 bases remaining between them. CDR1 and CDR2 (germline): LNHNV, YYDKDF (reference sequence). CDR3 residues: CATSEFPGTTSNQPQHF. DNA for the CDR3: TGTGCCACCAGTGAATTTCCCGGGACAACCAGCAATCAGCCCCAGCATTTT.

The V call is TRBV14, the J call TRBJ2-1; 13 nucleotides align to TRBD2. V dropped 2 bases and J dropped 2; count of bases not matched to a gene: 6. The CDR3 spans 18 residues. The germline gives CDR1 SGHDN, CDR2 FVKESK. The CDR3 region has the DNA TGTGCCAGCAGCCAACGCAGCGGGACTAGCGGGACCTACAATGAGCAGTTCTTC. Translation gives CASSQRSGTSGTYNEQFF.

The rearrangement uses TRBV7-2 and TRBJ1-1, with 7 positions matching TRBD1. Trimming took 1 base from V and 4 from J; bases not matched to a gene: 6. The length of the CDR3 is 15 residues. In germline, CDR1 is SGHTA, CDR2 FQGNSA. Here the CDR3 reads CASSLVFAGGTEAFF. DNA for the CDR3: TGTGCCAGCAGCTTAGTGTTTGCAGGGGGCACTGAAGCTTTCTTT.

The chain is built from TRBV5-1 and TRBJ2-3; the D is unclear. From germline, CDR1 is SGHRS and CDR2 YFSETQ. This CDR3 is built from 13 residues. V was trimmed by 4 bases and J by 0 bases, leaving 6 bases between them. This CDR3 reads CASSITSTDTQYF. CDR3 in DNA: TGCGCCAGCAGCATTACTAGCACAGATACGCAGTATTTT.

CDR3 loop: CASRPGQRETQYF. The CDR3 nucleotides read TGTGCCAGCAGACCGGGACAGCGGGAGACCCAGTACTTC. This chain uses TRBV5-4 with TRBJ2-5; 7 bases fit TRBD1. The CDR3 has 13 residues. The junction had 6 bases not matched to a gene; V was cut back by 5 bases and J by 5 bases. CDR1 is SGHNT and CDR2 is YYREEE in the germline V gene (reference sequence).

J is TRBJ1-4 and V is TRBV27; maybe TRBD1 (5 bases). V was trimmed by 5 bases and J by 0 bases, leaving 10 bases between them. CDR1 MNHEY and CDR2 SMNVEV come from the germline V gene (reference sequence). The CDR3 is made up of 15 amino acids. CDR3 coding DNA: TGTGCCAGCAGTCTCCGGACAACAACTAATGAAAAACTGTTTTTT. Its protein product is CASSLRTTTNEKLFF.

This chain uses TRBV13 with TRBJ2-3; D possibly corresponds to TRBD1 (5 bases). CDR3 length equals 15 residues. Per the germline V gene, CDR1 is PRHDT and CDR2 is FYEKMQ (reference sequence). V was pared by 5 bases and J by 1 base, with 13 bases between. The CDR3 nucleotides read TGTGCCAGCAGCCAAGGGGCCTCTGGCACAGATACGCAGTATTTT. This sequence encodes CASSQGASGTDTQYF.

The V call is TRBV9, the J call TRBJ2-1, with 14 bases identical to TRBD2. Unmatched junction bases numbered 3, after V lost 0 bases and J lost 7 bases. The V gene's germline CDR1 is SGDLS and CDR2 YYNGEE. The CDR3 consists of 16 residues. CDR3 DNA sequence: TGTGCCAGCAGCGTAGTCGGGACTAGCGGGAGAAATGAGCAGTTCTTC. It yields the protein CASSVVGTSGRNEQFF. Full variable domain (remainder filled in from reference TRBV9 and TRBJ2-1): DSGVTQTPKHLITATGQRVTLRCSPRSGDLSVYWYQQSLDQGLQFLIQYYNGEERAKGNILERFSAQQFPDLHSELNLSSLELGDSALYFCASSVVGTSGRNEQFFGPGTRLTVL.

This chain connects TRBV2 to TRBJ2-1, with D perhaps matching TRBD2 (6 bases). V dropped 7 bases and J dropped 11 bases, with 18 bases sitting between them. Germline V gene sequence: CDR1 SNHLY, CDR2 FYNNEI. The length of the CDR3 is 13 residues. The DNA for the CDR3 is TGTGCCAGCACCCCGAGCGCGGAGGGACAGCAGTTCTTC. It is translated as CASTPSAEGQQFF.

Here the CDR3 DNA reads TGTGCCAGCAGTGAGGCGGGCTCTACTGAGCAGTTCTTC. Translating it yields CASSEAGSTEQFF. This chain uses TRBV2 with TRBJ2-1, with a tentative D call TRBD2 (5 bases). The CDR3 has 13 residues. V was cut by 3 bases and J by 9 bases, with 12 bases left in between. Germline assignment: CDR1 SNHLY and CDR2 FYNNEI.